Detailed here is one TCR beta chain. The antigen remains undetermined. The authors amplified TCR beta CDR3 regions, and they did so from RNA transcripts for repertoire sequencing. RT-PCR with HTBI primers came first, then second-round multiplex PCR. Each CDR3 protein is one row after TCRdb ran MiXCR on the multiplex PCR reads. The profile shows hundreds of thousands of distinct CDR3 sequences, about a fifth of them singletons. Hyperthyroidism cases were recent diagnoses of under 2 months' duration in people aged 18 to 65. Symptoms, serum thyroxine and TRAb, thyroid ultrasound, and orbital computed tomography formed the diagnostic basis. These data originate in a study of Graves' ophthalmopathy and Graves' hyperthyroidism. Study conclusions and caveats: The model's ophthalmopathy progression predictions had around 64% sensitivity and 72.22% specificity. Sensitivity of around 86% and specificity of about 84% were achieved when a 13-signature model separated ophthalmopathy from stable hyperthyroidism.

In germline, CDR1 is SGHAT, CDR2 FQDESV (reference sequence). This CDR3 has 19 amino acids. V was pared by 2 bases and J by 2 bases, with 13 bases of the junction left unmatched. The sequencing sample was made of peripheral blood. The chain has TRBV11-1 and TRBJ2-5; 11 bases are a match to TRBD2. This TCR was sampled from a woman aged 18 to 35 with stable Graves' hyperthyroidism. Some clones in this sample may be carry-over from other donors' samples. DNA of the CDR3: TGTGCCAGCAGCTTACGTTCGACTCGACTAGCGGGATTGCAAGAGACCCAGTACTTC. This codes for CASSLRSTRLAGLQETQYF.